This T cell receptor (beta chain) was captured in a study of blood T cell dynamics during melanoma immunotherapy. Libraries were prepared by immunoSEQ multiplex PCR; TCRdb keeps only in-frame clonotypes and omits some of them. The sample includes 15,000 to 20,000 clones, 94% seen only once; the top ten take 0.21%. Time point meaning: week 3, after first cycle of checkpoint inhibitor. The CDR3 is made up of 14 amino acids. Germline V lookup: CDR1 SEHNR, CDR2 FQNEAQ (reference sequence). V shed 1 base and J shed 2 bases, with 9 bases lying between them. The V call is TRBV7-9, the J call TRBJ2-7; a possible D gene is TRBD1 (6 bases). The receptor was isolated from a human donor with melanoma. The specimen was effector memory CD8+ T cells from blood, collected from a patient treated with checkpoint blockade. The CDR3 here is CASSLDDRPYEQYF. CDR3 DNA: TGTGCCAGCAGCTTAGACGACAGGCCCTACGAGCAGTACTTC.